This T cell receptor (beta chain) was captured in a study of OX40 agonist ivuxolimab in advanced cancers. Study findings and constraints: The specificity for antigen of the expanded peripheral T cells was not determined.

Germline assignment: CDR1 MDHEN and CDR2 SYDVKM. V lost 6 bases, J lost 5 bases, and 7 bases stayed unmatched. This CDR3 is 15 amino acids long. Sequenced by immunoSEQ multiplex PCR; TCRdb stores in-frame clones only, minus some. The table includes about 44,000 clones, roughly 80% detected once. Of note for this clone: Its target is not known.

The TCR sequence derives from an adult with an advanced solid tumor such as melanoma, head and neck, liver or kidney cancer. V usage is TRBV28 and J usage is TRBJ2-2; 9 bases map to TRBD1. Sequenced here: CD4+ or CD8+ T cells sorted from blood, sampled in a trial of the OX40 agonist ivuxolimab. Here the CDR3 reads CASSRAGTGTGELFF. CDR3 DNA: TGTGCCAGCAGCCGGGCCGGGACAGGGACCGGGGAGCTGTTTTTT.